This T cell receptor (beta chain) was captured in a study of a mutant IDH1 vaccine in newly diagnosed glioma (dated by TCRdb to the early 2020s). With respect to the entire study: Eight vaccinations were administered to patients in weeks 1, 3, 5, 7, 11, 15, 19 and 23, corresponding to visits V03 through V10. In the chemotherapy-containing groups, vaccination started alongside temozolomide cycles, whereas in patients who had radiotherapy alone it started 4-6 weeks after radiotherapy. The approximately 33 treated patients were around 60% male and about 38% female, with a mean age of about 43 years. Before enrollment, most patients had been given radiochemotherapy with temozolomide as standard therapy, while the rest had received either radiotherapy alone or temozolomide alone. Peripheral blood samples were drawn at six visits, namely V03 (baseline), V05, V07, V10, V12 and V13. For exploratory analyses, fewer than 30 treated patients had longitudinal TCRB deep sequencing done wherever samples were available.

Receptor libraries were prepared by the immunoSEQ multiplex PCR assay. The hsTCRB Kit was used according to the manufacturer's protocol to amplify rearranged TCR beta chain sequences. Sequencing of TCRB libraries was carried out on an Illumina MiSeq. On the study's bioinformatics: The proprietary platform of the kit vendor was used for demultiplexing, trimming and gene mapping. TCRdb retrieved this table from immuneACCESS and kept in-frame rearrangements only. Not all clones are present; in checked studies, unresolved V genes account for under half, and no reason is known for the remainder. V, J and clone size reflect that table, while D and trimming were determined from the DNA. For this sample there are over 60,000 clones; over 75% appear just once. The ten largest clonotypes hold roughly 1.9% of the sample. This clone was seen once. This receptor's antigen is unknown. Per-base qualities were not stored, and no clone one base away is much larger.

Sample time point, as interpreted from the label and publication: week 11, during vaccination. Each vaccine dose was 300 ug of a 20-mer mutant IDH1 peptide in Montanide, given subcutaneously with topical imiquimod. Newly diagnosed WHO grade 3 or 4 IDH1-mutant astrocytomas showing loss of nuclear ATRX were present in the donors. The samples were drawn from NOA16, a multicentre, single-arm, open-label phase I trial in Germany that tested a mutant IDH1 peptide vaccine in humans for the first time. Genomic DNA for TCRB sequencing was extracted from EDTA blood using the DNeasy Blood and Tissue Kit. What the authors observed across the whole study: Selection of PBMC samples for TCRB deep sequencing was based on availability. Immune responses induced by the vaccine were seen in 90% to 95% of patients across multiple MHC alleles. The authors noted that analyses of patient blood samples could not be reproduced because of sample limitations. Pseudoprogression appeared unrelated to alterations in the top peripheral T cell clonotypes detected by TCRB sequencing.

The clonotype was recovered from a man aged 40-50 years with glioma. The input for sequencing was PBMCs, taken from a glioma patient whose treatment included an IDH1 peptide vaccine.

The bases are TGTGCCAGTAGTATTGAACTCTCCTACGAGCAGTACTTC. Its protein reads: CASSIELSYEQYF. Recombination joined TRBV19 with TRBJ2-7; no D segment can be confidently identified. V lost 3 bases and J lost 0 bases; the stretch between them is 6 bases long. Reading the germline V gene (reference sequence) gives CDR1 LNHDA and CDR2 SQIVND. There are 13 amino acids in the CDR3, from cysteine to phenylalanine inclusive. Only the CDR3 portion is preserved as DNA: 39 bases, with reading frame beginning at the first base.